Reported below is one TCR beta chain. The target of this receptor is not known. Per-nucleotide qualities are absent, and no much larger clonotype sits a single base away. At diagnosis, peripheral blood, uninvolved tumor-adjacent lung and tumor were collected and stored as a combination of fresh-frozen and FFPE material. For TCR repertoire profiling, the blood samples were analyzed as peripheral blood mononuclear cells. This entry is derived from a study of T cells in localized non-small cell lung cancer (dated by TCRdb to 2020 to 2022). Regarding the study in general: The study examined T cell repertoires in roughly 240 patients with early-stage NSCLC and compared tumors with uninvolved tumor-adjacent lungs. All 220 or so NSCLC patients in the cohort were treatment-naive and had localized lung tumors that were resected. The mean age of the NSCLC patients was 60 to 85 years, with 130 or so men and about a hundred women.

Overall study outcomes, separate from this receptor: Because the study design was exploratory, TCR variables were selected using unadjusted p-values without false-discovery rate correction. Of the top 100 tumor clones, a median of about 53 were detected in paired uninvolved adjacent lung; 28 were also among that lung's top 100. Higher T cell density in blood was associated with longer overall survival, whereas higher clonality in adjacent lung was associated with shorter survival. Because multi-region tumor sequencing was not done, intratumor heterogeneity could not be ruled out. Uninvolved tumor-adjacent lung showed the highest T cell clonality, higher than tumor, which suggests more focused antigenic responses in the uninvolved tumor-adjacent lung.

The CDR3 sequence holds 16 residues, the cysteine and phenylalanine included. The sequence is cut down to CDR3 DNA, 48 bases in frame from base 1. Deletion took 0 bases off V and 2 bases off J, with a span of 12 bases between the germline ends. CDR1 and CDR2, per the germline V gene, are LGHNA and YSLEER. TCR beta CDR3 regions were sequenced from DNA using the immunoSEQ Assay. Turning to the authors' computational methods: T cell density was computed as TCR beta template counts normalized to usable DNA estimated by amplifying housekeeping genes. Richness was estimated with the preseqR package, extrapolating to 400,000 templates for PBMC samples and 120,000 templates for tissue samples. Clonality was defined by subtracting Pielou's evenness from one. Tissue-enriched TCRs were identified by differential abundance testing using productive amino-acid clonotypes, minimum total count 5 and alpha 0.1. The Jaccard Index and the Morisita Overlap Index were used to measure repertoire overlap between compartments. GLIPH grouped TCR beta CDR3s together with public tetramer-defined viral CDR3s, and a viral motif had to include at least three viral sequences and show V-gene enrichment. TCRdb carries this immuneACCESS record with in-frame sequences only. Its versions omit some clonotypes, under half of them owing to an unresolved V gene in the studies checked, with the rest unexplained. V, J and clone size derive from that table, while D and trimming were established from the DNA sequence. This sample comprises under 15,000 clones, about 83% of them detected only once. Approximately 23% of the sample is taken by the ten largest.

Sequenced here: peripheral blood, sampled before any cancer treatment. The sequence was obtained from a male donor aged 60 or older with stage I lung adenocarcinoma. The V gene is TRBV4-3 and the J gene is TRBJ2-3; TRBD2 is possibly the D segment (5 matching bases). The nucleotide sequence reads TGCGCCAGCAGCCAAGATCGCGGAGGAGACACAGATACGCAGTATTTT. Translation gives CASSQDRGGDTDTQYF.